The 2 T cell receptor beta chains reported below all come from one sample, sequenced in a study of graft-versus-host responses after intestinal transplantation. Clones were sequenced by immunoSEQ multiplex PCR, and TCRdb holds only the in-frame ones, with some missing. Among some 130,000 clones listed, just over 90% were seen once. These receptors have no identified antigens. The specimen was unstimulated CD4+ T cells sorted from spleen or lymph node cells, collected before intestinal transplant. These receptors were collected from a human donor who received an intestinal transplant.

V and J are TRBV10-2 and TRBJ2-3, with D possibly being TRBD2 (6 bases). The germline CDR1 and CDR2 sequences are WSHSY and SAAADI. V was clipped by 9 bases and J by 2 bases, with 12 bases between them. The CDR3 consists of 13 residues. Here the CDR3 DNA reads TGCGCCAGTCAGCGGGTGACCACAGATACGCAGTATTTT. Translated, it gives CASQRVTTDTQYF.

The rearrangement uses TRBV30 and TRBJ1-3; no firm D call. With 5 bases removed from V and 5 bases from J, the gap between germline ends came to 13 bases. Germline CDR1 GTSNPN, CDR2 SVGIG (reference sequence). The CDR3 runs to 13 residues. The CDR3 DNA reads TGTGCCTGGGACCCGGGCTCCCGAAACACCATATATTTT. Its translation is CAWDPGSRNTIYF.